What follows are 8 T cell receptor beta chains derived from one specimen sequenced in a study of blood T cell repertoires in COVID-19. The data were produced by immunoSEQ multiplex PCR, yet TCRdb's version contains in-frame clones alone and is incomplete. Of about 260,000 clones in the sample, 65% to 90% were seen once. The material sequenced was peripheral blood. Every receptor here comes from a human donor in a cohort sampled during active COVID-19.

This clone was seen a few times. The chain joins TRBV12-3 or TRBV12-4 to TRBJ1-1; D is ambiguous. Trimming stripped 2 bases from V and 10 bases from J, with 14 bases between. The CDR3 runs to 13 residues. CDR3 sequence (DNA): TGTGCCAGCAGTTTACTATCTTCAGGTGCAGCTTTCTTT. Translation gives CASSLLSSGAAFF.

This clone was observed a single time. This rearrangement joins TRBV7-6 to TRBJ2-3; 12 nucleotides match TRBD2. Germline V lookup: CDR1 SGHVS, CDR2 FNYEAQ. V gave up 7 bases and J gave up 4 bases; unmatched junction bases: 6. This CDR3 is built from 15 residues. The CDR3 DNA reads TGTGCCAGCACCCAGACTAGCGGGAGTGCAGATACGCAGTATTTT. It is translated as CASTQTSGSADTQYF.

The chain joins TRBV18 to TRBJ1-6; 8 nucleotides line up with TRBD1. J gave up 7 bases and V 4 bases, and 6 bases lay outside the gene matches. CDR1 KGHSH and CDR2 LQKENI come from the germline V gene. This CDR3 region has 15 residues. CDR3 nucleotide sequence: TGTGCCAGCTCACTACCGACAGGGGAGAATTCACCCCTCCACTTT. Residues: CASSLPTGENSPLHF.

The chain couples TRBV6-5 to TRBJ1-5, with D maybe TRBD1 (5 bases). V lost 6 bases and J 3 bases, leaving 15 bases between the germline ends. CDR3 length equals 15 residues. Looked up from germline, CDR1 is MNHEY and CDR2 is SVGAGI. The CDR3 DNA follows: TGTGCCAGCAGCGTCGGGCAAGGGGTCAATCAGCCCCAGCATTTT. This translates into CASSVGQGVNQPQHF.

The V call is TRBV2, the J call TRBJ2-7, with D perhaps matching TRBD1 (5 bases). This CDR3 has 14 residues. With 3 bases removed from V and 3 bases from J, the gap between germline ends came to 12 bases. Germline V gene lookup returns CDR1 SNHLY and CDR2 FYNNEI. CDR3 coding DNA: TGTGCCAGCAGTGATGGCAGGGTACGCTACGAGCAGTACTTC. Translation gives CASSDGRVRYEQYF.

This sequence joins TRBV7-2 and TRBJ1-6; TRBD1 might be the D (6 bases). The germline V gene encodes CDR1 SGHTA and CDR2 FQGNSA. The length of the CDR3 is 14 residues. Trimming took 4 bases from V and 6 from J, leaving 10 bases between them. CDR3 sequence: CASSSQGSNSPLHF. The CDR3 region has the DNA TGTGCCAGCAGCTCGCAGGGGAGTAATTCACCCCTCCACTTT.

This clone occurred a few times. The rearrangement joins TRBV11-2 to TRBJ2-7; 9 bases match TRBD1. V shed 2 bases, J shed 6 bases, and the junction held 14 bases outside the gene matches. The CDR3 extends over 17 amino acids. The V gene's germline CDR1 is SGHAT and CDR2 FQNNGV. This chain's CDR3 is CASSLTAVGQGRGEQYF. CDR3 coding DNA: TGTGCCAGCAGCTTAACGGCGGTTGGACAGGGGAGGGGCGAGCAGTACTTC.

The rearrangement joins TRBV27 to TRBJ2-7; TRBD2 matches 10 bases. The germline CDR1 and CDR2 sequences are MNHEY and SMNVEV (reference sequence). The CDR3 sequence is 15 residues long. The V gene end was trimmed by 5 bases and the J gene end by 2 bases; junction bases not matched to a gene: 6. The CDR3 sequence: CASSRASGRPYEQYF. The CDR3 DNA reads TGTGCCAGCAGTAGGGCTAGCGGGAGACCCTACGAGCAGTACTTC.